The rows below give T cell receptor beta chains drawn from one sample of a study of early stage breast cancer tumors. Produced via immunoSEQ multiplex PCR; TCRdb's table is partial and in-frame only. Among tens of thousands of clones listed, 85% to 95% were seen once. Sample: blood. Receptors were obtained from a person aged 65 to 85 with breast cancer. The CDR3 runs from the conserved cysteine through the conserved F or W. D genes are given only for firm matches. Clone sizes are given selectively: once, few, many, or a class where the clone is expanded.

v_call,j_call,d_call,clone_size,cdr3_nt,cdr3_aa
TRBV5-1,TRBJ2-3,.,once,TGCGCCAGCTCGGCGGGGGCCCAGGTAGATACGCAGTATTTT,CASSAGAQVDTQYF
TRBV28,TRBJ1-6,TRBD1,.,TGTGCCAGCAGTTTATTAAAACCGGGACAGGGGTATTCACCCCTCCACTTT,CASSLLKPGQGYSPLHF
TRBV25-1,TRBJ2-7,.,.,TGTGCCAGCAGTGAATGGGGGGAGAGATCCTACGAGCAGTACTTC,CASSEWGERSYEQYF
TRBV4-3,TRBJ2-7,TRBD2,.,TGCGCCAGCAGCCAAGGCAGGCCGGGGGGTCACCACGAGCAGTACTTC,CASSQGRPGGHHEQYF
TRBV9,TRBJ2-3,TRBD2,.,TGTGCCAGCAGCGAGATGGGACTAGCCACAGATACGCAGTATTTT,CASSEMGLATDTQYF
TRBV6-1,TRBJ1-1,.,.,TGTGCCAGCAGCCAAGAGACCAGGGGTACGACTTTCTTT,CASSQETRGTTFF
TRBV7-9,TRBJ1-1,TRBD1,.,TGTGCCAGCAGCTTACGGACAGGGGTTGGAGCTTTCTTT,CASSLRTGVGAFF
TRBV27,TRBJ2-5,.,.,TGTGCCAGCAGTAGGAGGGAAGGCGAGACCCAGTACTTC,CASSRREGETQYF
TRBV30,TRBJ2-5,TRBD2,.,TGTGCCTGGTCGGGAGGGGGACAAGAGACCCAGTACTTC,CAWSGGGQETQYF
TRBV7-9,TRBJ2-7,TRBD2,few,TGTGCCAGCAGCCTCGGGGGGTCCGCCTACGAGCAGTACTTC,CASSLGGSAYEQYF
TRBV9,TRBJ2-2,TRBD2,.,TGTGCCAGCAGCGTAGGACTAGCGGGGGGCACCGGGGAGCTGTTTTTT,CASSVGLAGGTGELFF
TRBV7-2,TRBJ1-4,.,.,TGTGCCAGCAGCTTAGGGGGCGGGGAGGAAAAACTGTTTTTT,CASSLGGGEEKLFF
TRBV6-5,TRBJ1-4,TRBD1,.,TGTGCCAGCAGTTATCAGGGGGGCCCGTCTAATGAAAAACTGTTTTTT,CASSYQGGPSNEKLFF
TRBV11-2,TRBJ2-5,.,.,TGTGCCAGCAGCCCACAAGAGACCCAGTACTTC,CASSPQETQYF
TRBV15,TRBJ2-5,.,.,TGTGCCACCAGCAGAGATCAGGGGTCCCAAGAGACCCAGTACTTC,CATSRDQGSQETQYF
TRBV9,TRBJ1-3,.,few,TGTGCCAGCAGCGTCTCGGGTCAGGGTTTCATATTCTCTGGAAACACCATATATTTT,CASSVSGQGFIFSGNTIYF
TRBV28,TRBJ1-2,TRBD1,.,TGTGCCAGCAGTCCCCAGGGGGTCTTCGGGGGCTACACCTTC,CASSPQGVFGGYTF
TRBV28,TRBJ1-1,TRBD1,.,TGTGCCAGCAGTTCCAGGGGGCGCGGGAACACTGAAGCTTTCTTT,CASSSRGRGNTEAFF
TRBV27,TRBJ1-1,TRBD1,.,TGTGCCAGCAGGCGGACAGGGCCGCCTCGGGCGGCTTTCTTT,CASRRTGPPRAAFF
TRBV7-2,TRBJ2-7,TRBD1,.,TGTGCCAGCAGCTCCGGGACAGGTCGGGTCTACGAGCAGTACTTC,CASSSGTGRVYEQYF
TRBV6-6,TRBJ2-1,.,.,TGTGCCAGCAGTTACGACTCCGAGCAGTTCTTC,CASSYDSEQFF
TRBV5-6,TRBJ1-1,.,.,TGTGCCAGCAGCTTTCGGGGAGGCTTGGGGACTGAAGCTTTCTTT,CASSFRGGLGTEAFF
TRBV2,TRBJ2-3,TRBD2,.,TGTGCCAGCAGTGAACTAGCGGGATCCACAGATACGCAGTATTTT,CASSELAGSTDTQYF
TRBV4-2,TRBJ2-3,TRBD2,.,TGTGCCAGCAGGGGGCTAGCGGGAGTCACAGATACGCAGTATTTT,CASRGLAGVTDTQYF
TRBV7-2,TRBJ1-2,TRBD1,.,TGTGCCAGCAGCTTAGGGGGGACAGGGGGCAGTGGCTACACCTTC,CASSLGGTGGSGYTF
TRBV6-1,TRBJ2-3,.,.,TGTGCCAGCAAAGTCCTAACTAGCACAGATACGCAGTATTTT,CASKVLTSTDTQYF
TRBV12-5,TRBJ1-1,.,once,TGTGCTAGTGGTTTGTCGAGACAGCCCATGAACACTGAAGCTTTCTTT,CASGLSRQPMNTEAFF
TRBV5-4,TRBJ1-2,.,.,TGTGCCAGCAGCTGGAGCGGGGGTGCCCGTGGCTACACCTTC,CASSWSGGARGYTF
TRBV7-2,TRBJ2-2,.,few,TGTGCCAGCAGCTTGTACACAGTAACAGCGAACACCGGGGAGCTGTTTTTT,CASSLYTVTANTGELFF
TRBV5-1,TRBJ2-3,TRBD2,.,TGCGCCAGCAGCTCGATAGCGGGGGGGCCTGGAGATACGCAGTATTTT,CASSSIAGGPGDTQYF